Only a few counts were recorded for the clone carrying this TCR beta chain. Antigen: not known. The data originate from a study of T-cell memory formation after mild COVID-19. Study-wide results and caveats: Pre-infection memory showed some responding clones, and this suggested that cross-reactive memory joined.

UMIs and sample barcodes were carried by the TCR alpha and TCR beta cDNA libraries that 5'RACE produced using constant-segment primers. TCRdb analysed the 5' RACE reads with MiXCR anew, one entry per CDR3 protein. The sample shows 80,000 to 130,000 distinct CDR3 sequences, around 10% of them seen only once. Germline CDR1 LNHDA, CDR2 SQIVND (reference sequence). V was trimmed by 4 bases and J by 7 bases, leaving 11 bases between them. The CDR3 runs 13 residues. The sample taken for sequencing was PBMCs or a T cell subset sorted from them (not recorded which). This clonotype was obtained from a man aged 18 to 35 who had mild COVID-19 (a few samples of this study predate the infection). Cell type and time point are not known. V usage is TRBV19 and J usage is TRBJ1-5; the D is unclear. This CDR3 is CASSTEGWQPQHF. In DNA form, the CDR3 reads TGTGCCAGTAGTACCGAGGGTTGGCAGCCCCAGCATTTT.